The clone carrying this T cell receptor (beta chain) was found a few times. Antigen unknown. These data originate in a study of T-cell reconstitution after alpha-beta-depleted transplantation in children. Overall study results and limits: Once a year had passed after transplant, T-cell counts and diversity came mostly from newly produced T cells. It was reported that alpha-beta T cells came from several hundred expanded graft clones (about two months after transplant). Recipient T cells and thymic progenitors that survived were the source of the high TCRbeta diversity seen at day 60 in some patients.

The germline V and J ends were trimmed by 0 bases and 5 bases, with 4 bases remaining between them. Germline loops: CDR1 KGHDR, CDR2 SFDVKD. The CDR3 is 13 amino acids. For TCRbeta, the library was prepared with unique molecular identifiers. Via MiXCR, TCRdb re-called the PCR reads, giving one row per CDR3 protein. The sample includes fewer than 700,000 distinct CDR3 sequences, 13% seen only once; the top ten take 2% to 2.5%. The source material was PBMCs, mostly from graft donor cells, sampled 360 days after TCRalphabeta/CD19-depleted stem cell transplant. The chain links TRBV24-1 to TRBJ2-1; D is undetermined. The clonotype comes from a male patient between 10 and 17 years old who had a stem cell transplant for acute myeloid leukemia, so the T cells may come from the graft donor. The CDR3 nucleotides read TGTGCCACCAGTGATTTGGGTAACAATGAGCAGTTCTTC. It specifies CATSDLGNNEQFF.